Given below is one T cell receptor (beta chain) in context. This clone was counted only a few times. It lacks a known antigen. The record has no base qualities; no much larger clone is one base away. The record originates from a study of shared clonotypes between healthy human individuals (dated by TCRdb to about 2020). Notes on the research overall: Two women and a few men aged 18 to 49 years were included in the cohort. To estimate repertoire size and how much clonotypes are shared between individuals, the study performed deep sequencing of blood TCR repertoires from five healthy adults. To increase sequencing depth and limit assay-specific biases, different laboratories used diverse techniques to prepare libraries and sequence TCR repertoires. Between about 0.9 and 10 billion PBMCs per donor were obtained by leukapheresis.

Using the deep immunoSEQ assay, TCR CDR3 regions were amplified from genomic DNA by multiplex PCR. Extracted genomic DNA from each cell subset was spread evenly across all wells of several immunoSEQ 96-well plates, with each plate serving as a replicate. For unsorted PBMC, 300 ng genomic DNA, equal to 25,000 to 35,000 T cell genomes, was loaded into each replicate PCR. Ten immunoSEQ deep assay plates were used to sequence unsorted PBMC genomic DNA. The purified libraries were quantified using a Qubit 3.0 fluorometer, sized with a Bioanalyzer 2100, and then quantified again using the KAPA Library Quantification kit. A separate single-read 150-cycle Illumina NextSeq 550 flow cell was used to sequence each immunoSEQ 96-well plate. Concerning the study's data processing: Because the immunoSEQ output included only junctional sequences and no quality scores, the filtering could not be the same as the filtering used for full-length reads. To assign V/J genes and CDR3, sequences were annotated against IMGT germline references using PyIR, a Python wrapper for IgBLAST v1.9. Any read was removed if the V/J assignment was weak (E-value above 1e-6), the CDR3 was missing, or the read contained stop codons, out-of-frame junctions, or ambiguous translated residues. V3J clonotypes were defined by identical inferred V gene, J gene, and CDR3 amino acid sequence. The percentage overlap between two repertoires was calculated by dividing the number of shared unique clonotypes by the size of the smaller repertoire. Three approaches were used to assess repertoire richness: RTK rarefaction, the Chao1 estimator, and Recon v2.1 estimates of unobserved clonotypes. What TCRdb holds here is the immuneACCESS table cut down to in-frame rearrangements. Part of the clones is not present; checked against another copy, under half of the missing clones reflect an unresolved V gene, and the others are unexplained. The V and J calls and clone size come from that table; D and trimming were worked out from the DNA. The sample table records around 500,000 clones; about 85% of these occur just once. Approximately 12% of the sample rests with the top ten.

The donors were healthy, HIV-negative adults with no recently reported acute infections or vaccinations. Every donor was a Caucasian adult residing in Nashville, Tennessee, USA. In the unsorted samples, some 94 million PBMCs were counted, and genomic DNA was extracted using the QIAamp DNA Blood Mini kit. Blood was obtained by leukapheresis, after which PBMCs were separated by Ficoll-Histopaque density gradient centrifugation and cryopreserved in liquid nitrogen vapor phase. Overall results and qualifications from the work: Sampling was restricted to blood, and TCR repertoires in tissue are likely to differ from TCR repertoires in blood. The small number of donors limited the genetic and exposure-history diversity represented. Based on pairwise subsampling, the degree of clonotype sharing among donors was expected to be affected by sequencing depth.

The CDR3 runs 14 residues from the cysteine to the phenylalanine. Kept here is only the CDR3 DNA, which spans 42 bases and is read in frame from base 1. Based on the germline V gene (reference sequence), the CDR1 and CDR2 sequences are LNHNV and YYDKDF. V loses 3 bases, J loses 4 bases, and the germline ends lie 10 bases apart. The sequenced material came from PBMCs. The sequence was collected from a woman aged 35 to 49 in good health. Some clones in this sample may be carry-over from other donors' samples. The V gene is TRBV15 and the J gene is TRBJ1-3, with the D segment identity uncertain. The CDR3 has the sequence CATSSPSEGNTIYF. DNA sequence: TGTGCCACCAGCAGCCCGTCAGAGGGAAACACCATATATTTT.